Sequencing of this T cell receptor beta chain was carried out in a study of blood T cells in healthy people across ages. Study-wide points: Age showed a roughly linear inverse relationship with TCR beta diversity per million T cells. Higher diversity and more naive CD4+ cells were features of long-lived donors, compared to aged donors.

The authors ran a second PCR of 7 to 11 cycles using a sample-barcoded 5' primer and a J-beta primer mix. Via MiXCR, TCRdb re-called the 5' RACE reads, giving one row per CDR3 protein. The repertoire holds 540,000 or so distinct CDR3 sequences, roughly 48% seen once, with around 25% in the top ten. From germline, CDR1 is SGHTA and CDR2 FQGNSA. Trimming shortened V by 5 bases and J by 3 bases, and 5 bases separated the two germline ends. This CDR3 region has 12 residues. This clonotype was observed at least ten times. Its specificity is unknown. Sequencing was performed on blood. The chain links TRBV7-2 to TRBJ2-1; D call uncertain. The TCR was taken from an elderly man in good health. The CDR3 coding sequence is TGTGCCAGCAGCGCCAACTACAATGAGCAGTTCTTC. Amino acid sequence: CASSANYNEQFF.